This TCR beta chain was identified in a study of cytomegalovirus exposure and HLA in healthy donors. The study ran its PCR with 60 Vbeta and 13 Jbeta primers. Sequenced by immunoSEQ multiplex PCR; TCRdb stores in-frame clones only, minus some. The sample has around 100,000 clones, approximately 80% seen once. The V gene's germline CDR1 is GTSNPN and CDR2 SVGIG (reference sequence). With 0 bases removed from V and 1 base from J, the gap between germline ends came to 9 bases. The CDR3 contains 14 residues. The rearrangement joins TRBV30 to TRBJ1-2; D gene unclear. The sample consisted of PBMCs. This TCR was sampled from a woman younger than 30 in good health and CMV-seropositive. As DNA, the CDR3 is TGTGCCTGGAGTGTACCCGGGATTAACTATGGCTACACCTTC. Its protein is CAWSVPGINYGYTF.